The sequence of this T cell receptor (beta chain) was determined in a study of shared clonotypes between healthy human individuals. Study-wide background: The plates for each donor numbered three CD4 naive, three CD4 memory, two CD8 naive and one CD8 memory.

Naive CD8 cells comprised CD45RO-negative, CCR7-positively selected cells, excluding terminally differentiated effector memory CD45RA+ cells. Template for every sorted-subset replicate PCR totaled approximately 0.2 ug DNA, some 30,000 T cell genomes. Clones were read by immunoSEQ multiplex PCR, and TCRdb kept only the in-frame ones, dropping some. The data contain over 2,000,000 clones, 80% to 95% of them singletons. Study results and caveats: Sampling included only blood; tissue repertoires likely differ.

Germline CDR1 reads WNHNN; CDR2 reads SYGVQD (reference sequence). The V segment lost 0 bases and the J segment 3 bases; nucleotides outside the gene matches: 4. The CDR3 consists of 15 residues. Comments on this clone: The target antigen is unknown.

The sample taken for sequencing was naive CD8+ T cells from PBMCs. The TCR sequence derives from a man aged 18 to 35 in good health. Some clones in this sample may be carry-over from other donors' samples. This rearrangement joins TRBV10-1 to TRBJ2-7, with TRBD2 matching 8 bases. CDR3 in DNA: TGCGCCAGCAGTGAGTCGACACTAGCGGACTACGAGCAGTACTTC. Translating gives CASSESTLADYEQYF.